Detailed here is one T cell receptor (beta chain). The J segment lost 5 bases and the V segment lost 1 base, leaving 5 bases of the junction unmatched. Germline lookup yields CDR1 SEHNR and CDR2 FQNEAQ (reference sequence). The CDR3 runs 14 residues. The sample belongs to a study of human T cells and chemical hapten exposure. On the study more broadly: It was small differences in pooled library volume that mainly caused per-sample TCR yields to vary.

The study's library attached unique molecular identifiers to single cDNA molecules. Original data processing: Samples contained a median of roughly 99,000 TCRs, with a range of about 20,000 to 750,000. TCRdb called the RACE reads again in MiXCR, with one record for every CDR3 protein. Clone size and V and J calls follow TCRdb, not the original study. Here the sample spans 44,000 or so distinct CDR3 sequences, around 3.6% being singletons. Indicated time point: healthy volunteer bleed at 6 weeks. It was from unfractionated whole blood that total RNA was extracted. The J gene is TRBJ2-7, the V gene TRBV7-9, with 7 nucleotides matching TRBD1. The clonotype was recovered from a human donor in good health. Some clones in this sample may be carry-over from other donors' samples. The sequencing input was whole blood. DNA for the CDR3: TGTGCCAGCAGCTTAGGACAGGGTACGCACGAGCAGTACTTC. Its protein product is CASSLGQGTHEQYF.